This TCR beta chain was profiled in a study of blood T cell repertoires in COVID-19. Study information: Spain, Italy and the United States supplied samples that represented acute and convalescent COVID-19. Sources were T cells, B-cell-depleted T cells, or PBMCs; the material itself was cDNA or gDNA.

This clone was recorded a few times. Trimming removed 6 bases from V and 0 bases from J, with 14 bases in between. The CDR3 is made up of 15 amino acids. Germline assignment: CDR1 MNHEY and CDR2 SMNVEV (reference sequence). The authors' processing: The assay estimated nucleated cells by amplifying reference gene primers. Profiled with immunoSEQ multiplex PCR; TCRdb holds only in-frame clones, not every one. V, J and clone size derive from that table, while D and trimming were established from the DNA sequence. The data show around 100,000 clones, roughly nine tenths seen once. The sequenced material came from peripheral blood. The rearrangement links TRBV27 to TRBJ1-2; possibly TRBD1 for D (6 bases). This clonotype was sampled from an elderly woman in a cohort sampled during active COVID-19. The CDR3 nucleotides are TGTGCCAGCAGCAAAACAGGGTTGTCTAACTATGGCTACACCTTC. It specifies CASSKTGLSNYGYTF.